This T cell receptor (beta chain) was sequenced in a study of shared clonotypes between healthy human individuals. Germline-derived CDR1 and CDR2 are WNHNN and SYGVQD (reference sequence). V shed 4 bases and J shed 5 bases, with 8 bases lying between them. This CDR3 has 13 residues. Partitioning of CD4+ cells yielded a CD45RA+ naive subset and a CD45RA-negative memory subset. Sorted-subset replicate PCRs used about 200 ng of genomic DNA. This amount corresponded to 33,000 or so T cell genomes. Method: immunoSEQ multiplex PCR; TCRdb's copy keeps in-frame clones and lacks some. The sample records more than 2 million clones, 90% to 97% being singletons. General study results and limits: Several donors held around 5% of naive CD4 clonotypes in common. Inspection by rarefaction showed sorted-subset sequencing to be incomplete despite large depth.

Only one count was recorded for this clone. What it binds is unknown. The clonotype comes from a young man in good health. The J gene is TRBJ2-2, the V gene TRBV10-1; D is unresolved. Material for sequencing was naive CD4+ T cells sorted from blood. The subset: CD45RA+ positively selected. The CDR3 sequence is CASSVGYTGELFF. The CDR3 bases are TGCGCCAGCAGTGTTGGGTATACCGGGGAGCTGTTTTTT.